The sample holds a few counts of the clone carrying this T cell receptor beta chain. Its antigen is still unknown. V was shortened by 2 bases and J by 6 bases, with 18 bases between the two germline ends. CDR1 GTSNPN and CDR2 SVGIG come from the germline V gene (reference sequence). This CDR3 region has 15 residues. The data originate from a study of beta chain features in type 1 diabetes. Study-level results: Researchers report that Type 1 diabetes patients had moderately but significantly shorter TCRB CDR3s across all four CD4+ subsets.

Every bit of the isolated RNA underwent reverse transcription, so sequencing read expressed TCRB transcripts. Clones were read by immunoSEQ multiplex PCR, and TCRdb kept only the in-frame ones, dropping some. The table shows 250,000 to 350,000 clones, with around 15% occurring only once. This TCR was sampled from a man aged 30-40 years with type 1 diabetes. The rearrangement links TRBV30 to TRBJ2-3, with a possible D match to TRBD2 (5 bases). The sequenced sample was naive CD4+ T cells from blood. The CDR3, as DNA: TGTGCCTGGAGTCTCCTTTGGAGCGGAAAGGATACGCAGTATTTT. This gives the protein CAWSLLWSGKDTQYF.